One and the same sample provided the 21 T cell receptor beta chains below, sequenced in a study of cytomegalovirus exposure and HLA in healthy donors. The PCR was carried out with 60 Vbeta primers and 13 Jbeta primers. The table came from immunoSEQ multiplex PCR; TCRdb's copy has only in-frame clones and leaves some out. The repertoire holds some 120,000 clones, with about four fifths as singletons. Sequencing was carried out using PBMCs. These receptors originate from a young woman in good health and CMV-seronegative.

In this sample, this clone turned up a few times. The chain employs TRBV6-5 and TRBJ1-5; no clear D. Germline V lookup: CDR1 MNHEY, CDR2 SVGAGI. This CDR3 is built from 13 residues. Deletions cut 2 bases from V and 7 bases from J, with 9 bases between. Written as DNA, the CDR3 is TGTGCCAGCAGTTACGACACTCGGCAGCCCCAGCATTTT. Translation: CASSYDTRQPQHF.

This chain connects TRBV6-1 to TRBJ1-5; 7 bases fit TRBD1. The CDR3 contains 14 residues. Trimming cost V 3 bases and J 5 bases; bases outside gene matches: 4. Germline CDR1 reads MNHNS; CDR2 reads SASEGT. The CDR3 reads CASSDRQGDQPQHF. CDR3 DNA sequence: TGTGCCAGCAGTGATCGCCAGGGGGATCAGCCCCAGCATTTT.

The chain has TRBV5-4 and TRBJ2-2; no firm D call. Trimming took off 4 bases at V and 3 bases at J, with 16 bases between the two ends. The CDR3 runs 16 residues. CDR1 and CDR2 from the germline V gene are SGHNT and YYREEE (reference sequence). CDR3 in amino acids: CASSPRATRDTGELFF. In DNA form, the CDR3 reads TGTGCCAGCAGCCCTCGTGCGACTCGAGACACCGGGGAGCTGTTTTTT.

This chain uses TRBV6-1 with TRBJ1-1, with TRBD1 identical over 8 bases. CDR1 is MNHNS, CDR2 SASEGT, per germline. J lost 11 bases, V lost 6 bases, and 14 bases had no gene match. The CDR3 spans 14 residues. The CDR3: CASRARGLWGDAFF. The CDR3 DNA reads TGTGCCAGCAGGGCCAGGGGGCTTTGGGGTGACGCTTTCTTT.

The chain couples TRBV19 to TRBJ1-5; D may be TRBD1 (5 bases). This CDR3 contains 17 residues. The ends were cut back, 5 bases at V and 4 bases at J, with 21 bases in the middle. Germline loops: CDR1 LNHDA, CDR2 SQIVND (reference sequence). Here the CDR3 DNA reads TGTGCCAGTAGTTTGTCCCCCAGGGAGGGGAAAAATCAGCCCCAGCATTTT. Residues: CASSLSPREGKNQPQHF.

V is TRBV4-2 and J is TRBJ2-1, with D perhaps matching TRBD2 (5 bases). Per the germline V gene, CDR1 is LGHNA and CDR2 is YNFKEQ. There are 14 residues in the CDR3. Trimming shortened V by 2 bases and J by 7 bases, and 12 bases separated the two germline ends. CDR3 bases: TGTGCCAGCAGCCAAAGAGAGTGGAGGAATGAGCAGTTCTTC. Protein sequence: CASSQREWRNEQFF.

This clone was recorded only once. The chain couples TRBV5-1 to TRBJ2-2, with 7 bases matching TRBD1. From germline, CDR1 is SGHRS and CDR2 YFSETQ. This CDR3 has 16 residues. Trimming cost V 4 bases and J 5 bases; bases outside gene matches: 11. CDR3 protein: CASSPGQLRMTGELFF. CDR3 in DNA: TGCGCCAGCAGCCCGGGACAGTTGCGGATGACCGGGGAGCTGTTTTTT.

V is TRBV5-6 and J is TRBJ2-2; 12 bases fit TRBD1. This CDR3 contains 15 residues. Trimming at V came to 6 bases and at J to 9 bases, leaving 9 bases not matched to a gene. Germline CDR1 is SGHDT and CDR2 is YYEEEE. CDR3 amino acids: CASNAPGQGAWELFF. The DNA for the CDR3 is TGTGCCAGCAACGCCCCGGGACAGGGGGCCTGGGAGCTGTTTTTT.

The chain couples TRBV7-9 to TRBJ2-3; 7 nucleotides line up with TRBD2. The junction had 5 bases not matched to a gene; V was cut back by 1 base and J by 1 base. CDR3 size: 16 residues. The germline gives CDR1 SEHNR, CDR2 FQNEAQ (reference sequence). This CDR3 reads CASSLGASGRTDTQYF. Written as DNA, the CDR3 is TGTGCCAGCAGCTTAGGGGCTAGCGGCCGCACAGATACGCAGTATTTT. The full variable domain, in which reference TRBV7-9 and TRBJ2-3 provide the parts outside the CDR3, is DTGVSQNPRHKITKRGQNVTFRCDPISEHNRLYWYRQTLGQGPEFLTYFQNEAQLEKSRLLSDRFSAERPKGSFSTLEIQRTEQGDSAMYLCASSLGASGRTDTQYFGPGTRLTVL.

V is TRBV2 and J is TRBJ1-5; TRBD1 aligns across 8 bases. CDR3 size: 14 residues. CDR1 is SNHLY, CDR2 FYNNEI, per germline. V was pared by 4 bases and J by 4 bases, with 3 bases of the junction left unmatched. The CDR3 sequence is CASSGQGANQPQHF. In nucleotides, the CDR3 is TGTGCCAGCAGTGGGCAGGGGGCGAATCAGCCCCAGCATTTT. Filled out from reference TRBV2 and TRBJ1-5, the complete variable domain reads EPEVTQTPSHQVTQMGQEVILRCVPISNHLYFYWYRQILGQKVEFLVSFYNNEISEKSEIFDDQFSVERPDGSNFTLKIRSTKLEDSAMYFCASSGQGANQPQHFGDGTRLSIL.

The chain employs TRBV28 and TRBJ1-1, with D possibly matching TRBD1 (5 bases). The CDR3 has 14 residues. The V and J ends lost 8 bases and 1 base respectively, with 14 bases between them. Germline assignment: CDR1 MDHEN and CDR2 SYDVKM. This chain's CDR3 is CASGLDMTNTEAFF. The CDR3 DNA is TGTGCCAGCGGTCTGGACATGACGAACACTGAAGCTTTCTTT.

This clone was found a few times. The chain recombines TRBV7-9 with TRBJ2-7; D gene unclear. The germline gives CDR1 SEHNR, CDR2 FQNEAQ (reference sequence). This CDR3 is built from 14 residues. Deletions cut 1 base from V and 3 bases from J, with 10 bases between. CDR3 residues: CASSLEPLSYEQYF. The DNA of the CDR3 is TGTGCCAGCAGCTTAGAACCGCTCAGCTACGAGCAGTACTTC.

The J gene is TRBJ1-1, the V gene TRBV5-1; 7 bases line up with TRBD1. The V gene end was trimmed by 2 bases and the J gene end by 1 base; junction bases not matched to a gene: 5. The CDR3 runs to 15 residues. Germline V gives CDR1 SGHRS, CDR2 YFSETQ. The CDR3 bases are TGCGCCAGCAGCTTACAGGGGTTACGGAACACTGAAGCTTTCTTT. As protein: CASSLQGLRNTEAFF.

The genes are TRBV5-5 and TRBJ1-5; D ambiguous. CDR1 SGHKS and CDR2 YYEKEE come from the germline V gene (reference sequence). The CDR3 has 13 amino acids. Trimming stripped 0 bases from V and 3 bases from J, with 4 bases between. CDR3 residues: CASSLDINQPQHF. CDR3 sequence (DNA): TGTGCCAGCAGCTTGGATATCAATCAGCCCCAGCATTTT.

The CDR3 coding sequence is TGTGCCAGCAGCTCACGGACAGGGACTGGGGACACTGAAGCTTTCTTT. Protein sequence: CASSSRTGTGDTEAFF. The gene calls are TRBV9 and TRBJ1-1, with TRBD1 matching 8 bases. The J segment lost 3 bases and the V segment lost 4 bases, leaving 11 bases of the junction unmatched. The CDR3 spans 16 residues. Germline V lookup: CDR1 SGDLS, CDR2 YYNGEE.

The rearrangement joins TRBV28 to TRBJ1-5, with TRBD1 matching over 7 bases. The CDR3 is made up of 14 amino acids. Germline-derived CDR1 and CDR2 are MDHEN and SYDVKM. J lost 2 bases, V lost 6 bases, and 4 bases had no gene match. The CDR3: CASSHGQGNQPQHF. DNA of the CDR3: TGTGCCAGCAGCCACGGACAGGGCAATCAGCCCCAGCATTTT.

V is TRBV7-2 and J is TRBJ2-3; D is possibly TRBD2 (6 bases). The CDR3 has 14 residues. The V end was cut by 4 bases, the J end by 4 bases, with 12 bases between. Germline V gene lookup returns CDR1 SGHTA and CDR2 FQGNSA. The CDR3 nucleotides read TGTGCCAGCAGCTCCCAGACTAGTTCAGATACGCAGTATTTT. It yields the protein CASSSQTSSDTQYF.

The gene calls are TRBV7-6 and TRBJ2-5; D perhaps matches TRBD2 (7 bases). With 5 bases removed from V and 2 bases from J, the gap between germline ends came to 15 bases. Germline CDR1 reads SGHVS; CDR2 reads FNYEAQ. This CDR3 region has 15 residues. The CDR3 DNA follows: TGTGCCAGCAGCCAAGGGGGGGCGATACAAGAGACCCAGTACTTC. Its protein is CASSQGGAIQETQYF. Full variable domain (rest looked up from reference TRBV7-6 and TRBJ2-5): GAGVSQSPRYKVTKRGQDVALRCDPISGHVSLYWYRQALGQGPEFLTYFNYEAQQDKSGLPNDRFSAERPEGSISTLTIQRTEQRDSAMYRCASSQGGAIQETQYFGPGTRLLVL.

V gene TRBV29-1 combines with J gene TRBJ2-3, with D maybe TRBD2 (6 bases). This CDR3 has 14 amino acids. Trimming left V 5 bases short and J 5 bases short, with 17 bases between. Germline CDR1 is SQVTM and CDR2 is ANQGSEA. The CDR3 loop is CSVRNRGEVDTQYF. DNA of the CDR3: TGCAGCGTTCGTAATCGCGGGGAGGTAGATACGCAGTATTTT.

J is TRBJ1-5 and V is TRBV28; 12 bases map to TRBD1. V gave up 7 bases and J gave up 3 bases; unmatched junction bases: 13. CDR3 length: 18 residues. CDR1 is MDHEN and CDR2 is SYDVKM in the germline V gene. The CDR3 bases are TGTGCCAGCAACCCGGGACAGGGGGCGTTGGCCGTCAATCAGCCCCAGCATTTT. It yields the protein CASNPGQGALAVNQPQHF.

The V gene is TRBV7-6, the J gene TRBJ2-7, with 9 bases matching TRBD1. With V trimmed by 5 bases and J by 5 bases, 7 bases remained unmatched. From germline, CDR1 is SGHVS and CDR2 FNYEAQ. CDR3 length: 14 residues. CDR3: CASSPGTGIDEQYF. The CDR3 nucleotides read TGTGCCAGCAGCCCAGGGACAGGGATCGACGAGCAGTACTTC. The full variable domain, completed using reference TRBV7-6 and TRBJ2-7, is GAGVSQSPRYKVTKRGQDVALRCDPISGHVSLYWYRQALGQGPEFLTYFNYEAQQDKSGLPNDRFSAERPEGSISTLTIQRTEQRDSAMYRCASSPGTGIDEQYFGPGTRLTVT.